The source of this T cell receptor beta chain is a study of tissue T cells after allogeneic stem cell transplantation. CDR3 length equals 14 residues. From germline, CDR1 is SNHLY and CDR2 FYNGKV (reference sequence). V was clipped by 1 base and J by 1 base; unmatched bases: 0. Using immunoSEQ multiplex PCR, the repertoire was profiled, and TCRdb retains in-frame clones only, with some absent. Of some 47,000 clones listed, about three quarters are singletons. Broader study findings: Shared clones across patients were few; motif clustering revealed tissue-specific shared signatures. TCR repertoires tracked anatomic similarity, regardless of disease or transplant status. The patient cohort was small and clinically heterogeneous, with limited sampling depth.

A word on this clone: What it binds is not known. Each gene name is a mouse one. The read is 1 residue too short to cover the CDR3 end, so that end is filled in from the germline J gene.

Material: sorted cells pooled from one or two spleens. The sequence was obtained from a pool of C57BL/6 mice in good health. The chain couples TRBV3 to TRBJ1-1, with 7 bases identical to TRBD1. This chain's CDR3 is CASSLGDRNTEVFF. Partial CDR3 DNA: TGTGCCAGCAGCTTAGGGGACAGGAACACAGAAGTCTTC.